This T cell receptor beta chain was captured in a study of shared clonotypes between healthy human individuals. Findings and limits, study-wide: Although depth was large, rarefaction showed that sequencing of the sorted subsets was incomplete.

Repertoires were generated with immunoSEQ multiplex PCR, while TCRdb's copy carries only in-frame clones and drops some. Among roughly 2.5 million clones listed, 85% to 95% were seen once. Naive CD4+ cells were CD45RA-selected; the remaining cells were memory. The V and J ends lost 4 bases and 0 bases respectively, with 12 bases between them. Germline values: CDR1 SEHNR, CDR2 FQNEAQ (reference sequence). This CDR3 contains 15 residues. On this clone itself: The antigen is undetermined.

The receptor was isolated from a man aged 18 to 30 in good health. Sample: naive CD4+ T cells sorted from blood. Sample subset: CD45RA+ positively selected. The rearrangement links TRBV7-9 to TRBJ1-2; TRBD1 is a possible D gene (6 bases). This chain's CDR3 is CASSSIRGANYGYTF. CDR3 sequence (DNA): TGTGCCAGCAGCTCTATCAGGGGAGCTAACTATGGCTACACCTTC. Variable domain in full (rest from reference TRBV7-9 and TRBJ1-2): DTGVSQNPRHKITKRGQNVTFRCDPISEHNRLYWYRQTLGQGPEFLTYFQNEAQLEKSRLLSDRFSAERPKGSFSTLEIQRTEQGDSAMYLCASSSIRGANYGYTFGSGTRLTVV.